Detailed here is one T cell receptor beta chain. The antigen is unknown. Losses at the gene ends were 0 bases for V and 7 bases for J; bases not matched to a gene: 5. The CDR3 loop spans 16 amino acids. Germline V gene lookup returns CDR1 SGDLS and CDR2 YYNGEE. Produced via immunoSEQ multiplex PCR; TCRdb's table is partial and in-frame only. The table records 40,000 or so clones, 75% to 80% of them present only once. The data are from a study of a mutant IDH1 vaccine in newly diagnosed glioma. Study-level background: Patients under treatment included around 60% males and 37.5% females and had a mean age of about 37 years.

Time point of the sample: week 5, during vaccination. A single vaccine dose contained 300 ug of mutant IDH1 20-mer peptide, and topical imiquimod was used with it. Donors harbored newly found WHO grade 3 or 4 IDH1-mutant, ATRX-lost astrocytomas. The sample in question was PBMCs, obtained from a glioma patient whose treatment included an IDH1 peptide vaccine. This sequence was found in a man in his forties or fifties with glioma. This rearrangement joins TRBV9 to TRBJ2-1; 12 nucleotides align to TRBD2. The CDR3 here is CASSVELAGGSNEQFF. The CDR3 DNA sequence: TGTGCCAGCAGCGTAGAACTAGCGGGGGGCAGTAATGAGCAGTTCTTC. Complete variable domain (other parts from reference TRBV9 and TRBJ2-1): DSGVTQTPKHLITATGQRVTLRCSPRSGDLSVYWYQQSLDQGLQFLIQYYNGEERAKGNILERFSAQQFPDLHSELNLSSLELGDSALYFCASSVELAGGSNEQFFGPGTRLTVL.